This TCR beta chain is drawn from a study of blood T cell repertoires in COVID-19. As for the study in general: From T cells, B-cell-depleted T cells, or PBMCs came the material, which was cDNA or gDNA.

CDR3 length: 14 amino acids. CDR1 and CDR2 from the germline V gene are SGHTA and FQGNSA. The V segment lost 5 bases and the J segment 3 bases; nucleotides outside the gene matches: 4. Recruitment covered over 20 US areas and drew participants whose ages spanned roughly 18 to 89 years. Original handling: Researchers report that nucleated cell counts were estimated from reference gene primer amplification. Using immunoSEQ multiplex PCR, the repertoire was profiled, and TCRdb retains in-frame clones only, with some absent. The V and J calls and clone size are taken from that table; D and trimming were inferred from the DNA. The sample gives roughly 250,000 clones, approximately 83% of which show up once; 3% to 4% is in the top ten.

What was sequenced was PBMCs or T cells enriched from blood (not recorded which). This sequence originates from a woman aged 35 to 49 with acute COVID-19. This chain joins TRBV7-2 and TRBJ2-1, with 7 bases identical to TRBD2. CDR3 protein: CASSARGVYNEQFF. The CDR3 DNA sequence: TGTGCCAGCAGCGCACGGGGGGTCTACAATGAGCAGTTCTTC.